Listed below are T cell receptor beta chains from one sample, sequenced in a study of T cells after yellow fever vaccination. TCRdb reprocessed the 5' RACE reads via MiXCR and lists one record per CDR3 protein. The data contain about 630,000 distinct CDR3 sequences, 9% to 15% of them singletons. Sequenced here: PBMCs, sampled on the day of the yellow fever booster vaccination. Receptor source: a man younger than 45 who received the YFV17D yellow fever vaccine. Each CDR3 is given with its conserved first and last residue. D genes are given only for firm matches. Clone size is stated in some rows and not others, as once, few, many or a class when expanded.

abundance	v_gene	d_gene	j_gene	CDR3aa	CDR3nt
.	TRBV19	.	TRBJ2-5	CASSRTQYF	TGTGCCAGTAGTAGGACCCAGTACTTC
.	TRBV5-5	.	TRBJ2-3	CASSPGVRRDTQYF	TGTGCCAGCAGCCCCGGGGTTCGCCGAGATACGCAGTATTTT
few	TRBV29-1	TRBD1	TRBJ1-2	CSAGGTGDNYGYTF	TGCAGCGCCGGGGGGACAGGAGATAACTATGGCTACACCTTC
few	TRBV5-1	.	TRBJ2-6	CASSLERGSGANVLTF	TGCGCCAGCAGCTTGGAAAGGGGAAGTGGGGCCAACGTCCTGACTTTC
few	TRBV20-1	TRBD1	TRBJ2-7	CSARNPGQGTYEQYF	TGCAGTGCTAGAAATCCGGGACAGGGTACCTACGAGCAGTACTTC
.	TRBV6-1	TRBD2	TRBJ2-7	CASQPPGRGEQYF	TGTGCCAGCCAACCCCCCGGGAGGGGCGAGCAGTACTTC
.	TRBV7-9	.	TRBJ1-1	CASSSLRETEAFF	TGTGCCAGCAGCTCTCTAAGGGAGACTGAAGCTTTCTTT
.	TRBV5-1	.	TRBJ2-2	CASSLLPAGGTGELFF	TGCGCCAGCAGCTTACTCCCGGCTGGGGGCACCGGGGAGCTGTTTTTT
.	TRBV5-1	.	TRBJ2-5	CASSPAGVEETQYF	TGCGCCAGCAGCCCCGCCGGGGTAGAGGAGACCCAGTACTTC
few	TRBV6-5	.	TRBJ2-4	CASSYSGVSSAKNIQYF	TGTGCCAGCAGTTACTCTGGGGTCTCATCTGCCAAAAACATTCAGTACTTC
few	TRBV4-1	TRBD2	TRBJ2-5	CASSQDSASGREETQYF	TGCGCCAGCAGCCAAGATTCGGCTAGCGGGAGGGAAGAGACCCAGTACTTC
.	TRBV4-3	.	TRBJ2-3	CASSQGPAPTDTQYF	TGCGCCAGCAGCCAAGGGCCAGCCCCTACAGATACGCAGTATTTT
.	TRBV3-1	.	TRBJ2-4	CASSQDSPGAKNIQYF	TGTGCCAGCAGCCAAGATTCTCCGGGGGCCAAAAACATTCAGTACTTC
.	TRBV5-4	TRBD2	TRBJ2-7	CASSLGIAGVHGEQYF	TGTGCCAGCAGCTTAGGAATAGCGGGAGTTCATGGCGAGCAGTACTTC
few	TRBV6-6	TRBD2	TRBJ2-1	CASKRDHNEQFF	TGTGCCAGCAAGCGGGACCACAATGAGCAGTTCTTC
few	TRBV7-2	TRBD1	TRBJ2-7	CASSPETGGVYEQYF	TGTGCCAGCAGCCCCGAGACAGGGGGCGTTTACGAGCAGTACTTC
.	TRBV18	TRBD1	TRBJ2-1	CASSPPGKRTGGYNEQFF	TGTGCCAGCTCACCACCGGGTAAACGGACAGGGGGATACAATGAGCAGTTCTTC
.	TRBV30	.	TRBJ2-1	CAWSVFPPTPSFF	TGTGCCTGGAGTGTTTTCCCGCCCACGCCCTCGTTCTTC
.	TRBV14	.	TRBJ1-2	CASSQDIYGGGYTF	TGTGCCAGCAGCCAAGATATTTACGGCGGTGGCTACACCTTC
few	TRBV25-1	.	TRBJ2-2	CASRGEGAGELFF	TGTGCCAGCAGGGGGGAGGGGGCCGGGGAGCTGTTTTTT
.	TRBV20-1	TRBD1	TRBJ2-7	CSAITGGEQYF	TGCAGTGCTATAACAGGGGGCGAGCAGTACTTC
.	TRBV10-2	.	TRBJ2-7	CAITRDGSYEQYF	TGCGCCATCACCCGGGACGGTTCCTACGAGCAGTACTTC
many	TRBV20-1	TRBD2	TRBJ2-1	CSALRGASGSSEQFF	TGCAGTGCTCTGAGAGGGGCTAGCGGGAGTAGTGAGCAGTTCTTC